A single sample gave rise to the 30 T cell receptor beta chains below, sequenced in a study of T cell changes during pregnancy in multiple sclerosis. Sequencing used immunoSEQ multiplex PCR; TCRdb keeps in-frame clones, though not all of them. Of 7,500 to 9,500 clones in the sample, about 89% were seen once. Sequencing was performed on CD8+ T cells from peripheral blood mononuclear cells, taken in the first trimester of pregnancy. Source of these receptors: a female donor in good health, enrolled as a control in a pregnancy study.

The chain recombines TRBV7-9 with TRBJ1-2, with D possibly being TRBD1 (5 bases). The CDR3 runs to 13 residues. Trimming removed 6 bases at V and 2 bases at J, with 10 bases between. Per the germline V gene, CDR1 is SEHNR and CDR2 is FQNEAQ (reference sequence). CDR3 sequence: CASSPRGNYGYTF. The CDR3 DNA reads TGTGCCAGCAGTCCGCGGGGCAACTATGGCTACACCTTC.

This chain connects TRBV6-4 to TRBJ1-6; no clear D. CDR1 is MRHNA and CDR2 is SNTAGT in the germline V gene. The CDR3 length is 15 residues. Trimming stripped 0 bases from V and 7 bases from J, with 10 bases between. Written as DNA, the CDR3 is TGTGCCAGCAGTGACTCAAATGCGGTCAATTCACCCCTCCACTTT. This encodes CASSDSNAVNSPLHF.

This chain uses TRBV12-2 with TRBJ2-3; the D call TRBD2 from the table was never checked on the DNA. TRBV12-2 is shown as a pseudogene. The CDR3 consists of 15 residues. CDR3 sequence: CASRVTSIGTDTQYF. DNA of the CDR3: TGTGCAAGTCGCGTGACTAGTATAGGCACAGATACGCAGTATTTT.

The chain combines TRBV4-2 with TRBJ2-5; 13 positions agree with TRBD2. After removal of 2 bases from V and 3 bases from J, the junction contained 9 bases not matched to a gene. The CDR3 contains 18 residues. Germline V gene data show CDR1 as LGHNA and CDR2 as YNFKEQ. The CDR3 DNA reads as TGTGCCAGCAGCCAATTATCGAGGACTAGCGGGGGAGAAGAGACCCAGTACTTC. This sequence encodes CASSQLSRTSGGEETQYF.

The J gene is TRBJ2-5, the V gene TRBV18; weak D call: TRBD2 (5 bases). V lost 1 base and J lost 2, with 14 bases in between. The V gene's germline CDR1 is KGHSH and CDR2 LQKENI. This CDR3 has 16 residues. CDR3 in amino acids: CASSPQSGPPQETQYF. The CDR3 DNA is TGTGCCAGCTCACCACAAAGCGGACCCCCTCAAGAGACCCAGTACTTC.

This clone has a handful of counts. The rearrangement joins TRBV28 to TRBJ1-2, with a possible D match to TRBD1 (6 bases). This CDR3 is 10 amino acids long. V was pared by 8 bases and J by 13 bases, with 14 bases between. The germline CDR1 and CDR2 sequences are MDHEN and SYDVKM. The CDR3 protein is CASRGTSFTF. The CDR3 region has the DNA TGTGCCAGCCGTGGGACATCTTTCACCTTC.

The rearrangement joins TRBV27 to TRBJ2-1; D gene unclear. V shed 0 bases and J shed 0 bases, with 9 bases lying between them. CDR1 MNHEY and CDR2 SMNVEV come from the germline V gene (reference sequence). CDR3 length: 16 amino acids. In DNA, the CDR3 is TGTGCCAGCAGTTTATCGATCATGAGCTCCTACAATGAGCAGTTCTTC. The encoded protein is CASSLSIMSSYNEQFF.

J is TRBJ2-1 and V is TRBV7-3; 7 bases fit TRBD2. Germline assignment: CDR1 SGHTA and CDR2 FQGTGA. The CDR3 spans 15 residues. Germline trimming cut 6 bases from V and 6 bases from J; bases unmatched to any gene: 11. DNA for the CDR3: TGTGCCAGCAGTCCCGGTAGGGCGGGGGTCAATGAGCAGTTCTTC. It specifies CASSPGRAGVNEQFF.

This chain joins TRBV6-1 and TRBJ2-1, with 9 bases that match TRBD2. The V gene's germline CDR1 is MNHNS and CDR2 SASEGT. This CDR3 contains 17 residues. Trimming at V came to 4 bases and at J to 8 bases, leaving 15 bases not matched to a gene. The CDR3 loop reads CASSAIAGGGARDEQFF. The CDR3 DNA reads as TGTGCCAGCAGTGCCATCGCGGGCGGGGGGGCGCGGGATGAGCAGTTCTTC.

The gene calls are TRBV7-2 and TRBJ2-1; TRBD2 aligns across 12 bases. Germline V gives CDR1 SGHTA, CDR2 FQGNSA. The CDR3 spans 15 residues. V was clipped by 1 base and J by 5 bases; unmatched bases: 0. The CDR3 reads CASSLGTSGNNEQFF. CDR3 DNA sequence: TGTGCCAGCAGCTTAGGGACTAGCGGGAACAATGAGCAGTTCTTC.

This clone was observed a handful of times. The chain combines TRBV4-3 with TRBJ2-1, with D perhaps matching TRBD2 (5 bases). Trimming cost V 3 bases and J 10 bases, with 22 bases left between them. The CDR3 loop spans 16 amino acids. CDR1 and CDR2 (germline): LGHNA, YSLEER. The chain's CDR3 is CASSHTPGGSLGEQFF. The CDR3 DNA is TGCGCCAGCAGCCACACTCCGGGCGGGTCTCTGGGCGAGCAGTTCTTC.

The CDR3 region has the DNA TGTGCCAGTAGTCCGGGACAGGGAACTTTTTCTTGGAACACTGAAGCTTTCTTT. It codes for CASSPGQGTFSWNTEAFF. This rearrangement joins TRBV19 to TRBJ1-1, with 9 bases that match TRBD1. Looked up from germline, CDR1 is LNHDA and CDR2 is SQIVND (reference sequence). Unmatched junction bases numbered 14, after V lost 5 bases and J lost 1 base. The CDR3 runs 18 residues. The whole variable domain, remainder taken from reference TRBV19 and TRBJ1-1, is DGGITQSPKYLFRKEGQNVTLSCEQNLNHDAMYWYRQDPGQGLRLIYYSQIVNDFQKGDIAEGYSVSREKKESFPLTVTSAQKNPTAFYLCASSPGQGTFSWNTEAFFGQGTRLTVV.

The rearrangement joins TRBV19 to TRBJ1-1; the D gene is possibly TRBD1 (5 bases). Per germline, CDR1 LNHDA and CDR2 SQIVND (reference sequence). This CDR3 comprises 14 residues. The V end lost 2 bases, the J end lost 5 bases, and 12 bases lay between the germline ends. CDR3: CASSIPGSGTEAFF. The DNA of the CDR3 is TGTGCCAGTAGTATACCAGGGTCCGGGACTGAAGCTTTCTTT.

The chain recombines TRBV6-5 with TRBJ1-2; perhaps TRBD1 as D (5 bases). The V end was cut by 5 bases, the J end by 8 bases, with 21 bases between. The CDR3 has 15 residues. Germline V gene sequence: CDR1 MNHEY, CDR2 SVGAGI. CDR3 region: CASSTRAGRAKGYTF. In nucleotides, the CDR3 is TGTGCCAGCAGTACCCGGGCAGGGAGGGCCAAAGGCTACACCTTC.

The CDR3 DNA reads TGTGCCAGCAGCCTTCTCCGGACTTCTTCTGGCGGGGAGCTGTTTTTT. Its protein product is CASSLLRTSSGGELFF. The chain joins TRBV11-2 to TRBJ2-2, with TRBD2 as a possible D gene (5 bases). The CDR3 loop spans 16 amino acids. The V and J ends lost 5 bases and 7 bases respectively, with 20 bases between them. Germline values: CDR1 SGHAT, CDR2 FQNNGV.

Note on this clone: At one end the junction does not follow the germline gene, possibly because of a read error. In the same sample, other DNA sequences code for this CDR3. This chain connects TRBV4-1 to TRBJ2-7; 8 nucleotides align to TRBD2. This CDR3 has 15 residues. The germline CDR1 and CDR2 sequences are MGHRA and YSYEKL. In nucleotides, the CDR3 is TGCGCCAGCAGCCCGGAGGTTAGCGGGGCATACGAGCAGTATTTC. It specifies CASSPEVSGAYEQYF.

The chain joins TRBV19 to TRBJ2-1; 9 nucleotides align to TRBD2. From germline, CDR1 is LNHDA and CDR2 SQIVND (reference sequence). The CDR3 consists of 17 residues. Trimming at V came to 0 bases and at J to 3 bases, leaving 6 bases not matched to a gene. The CDR3 sequence: CASSIDRKLAGYNEQFF. DNA for the CDR3: TGTGCCAGTAGTATAGATCGAAAACTAGCGGGCTACAATGAGCAGTTCTTC.

The chain couples TRBV30 to TRBJ1-6; weak D call: TRBD1 (5 bases). Germline lookup yields CDR1 GTSNPN and CDR2 SVGIG (reference sequence). The V end lost 1 base, the J end lost 8 bases, and 6 bases lay between the germline ends. The CDR3 has 12 amino acids. The CDR3 loop is CAWSGGDSPLHF. The CDR3 DNA reads as TGTGCCTGGAGTGGGGGGGATTCACCCCTCCACTTT.

This sequence joins TRBV7-9 and TRBJ2-5; possibly TRBD2 for D (6 bases). Trimming took 7 bases from V and 5 from J, leaving 20 bases between them. The CDR3 totals 15 residues. The germline V gene encodes CDR1 SEHNR and CDR2 FQNEAQ (reference sequence). The CDR3 region has the DNA TGTGCCAGCACCTTTAATGGGGGAGGTAGGGAGACCCAGTACTTC. Amino acid sequence: CASTFNGGGRETQYF.

V usage is TRBV5-1 and J usage is TRBJ2-3; TRBD2 aligns across 14 bases. Germline V gene sequence: CDR1 SGHRS, CDR2 YFSETQ. V shed 4 bases, J shed 0 bases, and the junction held 7 bases outside the gene matches. The CDR3 loop spans 18 amino acids. CDR3 loop: CASSLRLAGGLSTDTQYF. The CDR3 DNA reads as TGCGCCAGCAGCCTTCGACTAGCGGGGGGGCTTAGCACAGATACGCAGTATTTT.

V usage is TRBV28 and J usage is TRBJ2-1, with D hard to call. The germline CDR1 and CDR2 sequences are MDHEN and SYDVKM. The germline V and J ends were trimmed by 5 bases and 4 bases, with 15 bases remaining between them. The CDR3 runs to 15 residues. The CDR3: CASSRSLEAYNEQFF. The CDR3 coding sequence is TGTGCCAGCAGTCGCTCCCTCGAGGCTTACAATGAGCAGTTCTTC. Full variable domain (remainder filled in from reference TRBV28 and TRBJ2-1): DVKVTQSSRYLVKRTGEKVFLECVQDMDHENMFWYRQDPGLGLRLIYFSYDVKMKEKGDIPEGYSVSREKKERFSLILESASTNQTSMYLCASSRSLEAYNEQFFGPGTRLTVL.

The chain combines TRBV11-2 with TRBJ2-1; 14 bases map to TRBD2. V lost 4 bases to trimming and J lost 6 bases; unmatched junction nucleotides: 5. There are 16 residues in the CDR3. Germline assignment: CDR1 SGHAT and CDR2 FQNNGV. The CDR3 coding sequence is TGTGCCAGCAGCTCTAAGGGGACTAGCGGGAGCAATGAGCAGTTCTTC. It yields the protein CASSSKGTSGSNEQFF.

The chain uses TRBV10-3 and TRBJ2-1, with D perhaps TRBD2 (7 bases). The CDR3 is made up of 14 amino acids. Germline V lookup: CDR1 ENHRY, CDR2 SYGVKD. Trimming removed 6 bases at V and 4 bases at J, with 13 bases between. CDR3 nucleotides: TGTGCCATCAGGAGGGGGGGTTTGTACAATGAGCAGTTCTTC. Protein product: CAIRRGGLYNEQFF.

The gene calls are TRBV28 and TRBJ2-1, with TRBD2 identical over 9 bases. CDR3 length: 16 residues. Germline V gene lookup returns CDR1 MDHEN and CDR2 SYDVKM. The ends lost 3 bases at V and 7 bases at J; junction bases unmatched: 10. The CDR3 protein is CASSLGARGRGNEQFF. Written as DNA, the CDR3 is TGTGCCAGCAGTTTGGGGGCACGCGGGAGGGGGAATGAGCAGTTCTTC. The whole variable domain, filled in from reference TRBV28 and TRBJ2-1, reads DVKVTQSSRYLVKRTGEKVFLECVQDMDHENMFWYRQDPGLGLRLIYFSYDVKMKEKGDIPEGYSVSREKKERFSLILESASTNQTSMYLCASSLGARGRGNEQFFGPGTRLTVL.

The rearrangement uses TRBV7-6 and TRBJ2-3, with D maybe TRBD1 (7 bases). The length of the CDR3 is 14 residues. The germline V gene has CDR1 SGHVS and CDR2 FNYEAQ. The ends were cut back, 7 bases at V and 6 bases at J, with 17 bases in the middle. CDR3: CASIPGGGVDTQYF. CDR3 DNA sequence: TGTGCCAGCATCCCAGGGGGAGGAGTGGATACGCAGTATTTT.

The gene calls are TRBV28 and TRBJ1-5; D perhaps matches TRBD1 (6 bases). The CDR3 length is 16 residues. CDR1 is MDHEN and CDR2 is SYDVKM in the germline V gene. Trimming shortened V by 6 bases and J by 6 bases, and 21 bases separated the two germline ends. In DNA form, the CDR3 reads TGTGCCAGCAGCTTGGGGCCAGGGGCGGGGGGTCAGCCCCAGCATTTT. Translation gives CASSLGPGAGGQPQHF.

The chain combines TRBV14 with TRBJ2-7; D is unclear. The CDR3 spans 15 residues. The V and J ends lost 0 bases and 2 bases respectively, with 11 bases between them. Germline CDR1 reads SGHDN; CDR2 reads FVKESK. The CDR3 DNA sequence: TGTGCCAGCAGCCAAGAGGCTGGCCGCACCTACGAGCAGTACTTC. It encodes CASSQEAGRTYEQYF. Drawing the rest from reference TRBV14 and TRBJ2-7, the complete variable domain is EAGVTQFPSHSVIEKGQTVTLRCDPISGHDNLYWYRRVMGKEIKFLLHFVKESKQDESGMPNNRFLAERTGGTYSTLKVQPAELEDSGVYFCASSQEAGRTYEQYFGPGTRLTVT.

This clone was seen just once. The chain uses TRBV12-5 and TRBJ1-5; TRBD1 is a possible D gene (6 bases). The CDR3 is 15 amino acids. The germline V gene encodes CDR1 LGHNT and CDR2 FRNRAP. V lost 3 bases and J 4 bases, leaving 13 bases between the germline ends. The CDR3 coding sequence is TGTGCTAGTGGTTTCATGTACAGGGCGAATCAGCCCCAGCATTTT. Amino acid sequence: CASGFMYRANQPQHF. Based on the CDR3 plus reference TRBV12-5 and TRBJ1-5, the full variable domain is DARVTQTPRHKVTEMGQEVTMRCQPILGHNTVFWYRQTMMQGLELLAYFRNRAPLDDSGMPKDRFSAEMPDATLATLKIQPSEPRDSAVYFCASGFMYRANQPQHFGDGTRLSIL.

A single count supports this clone. The V gene is TRBV27, the J gene TRBJ2-1, with TRBD2 matching over 8 bases. J lost 0 bases, V lost 0 bases, and 10 bases had no gene match. CDR3 length: 19 amino acids. Germline-derived CDR1 and CDR2 are MNHEY and SMNVEV (reference sequence). The CDR3 DNA reads as TGTGCCAGCAGTTTATCTGGTAGCGGGGCCGACAGCTCCTACAATGAGCAGTTCTTC. This sequence encodes CASSLSGSGADSSYNEQFF.

This chain links TRBV7-8 with TRBJ2-1; 12 bases are a match to TRBD2. Germline V gives CDR1 SGHVS, CDR2 FQNEAQ. The CDR3 contains 19 residues. With 5 bases clipped from V and 0 bases from J, the junction kept 11 bases outside the gene matches. CDR3 residues: CASSGRTSGATSSYNEQFF. The CDR3 bases are TGTGCCAGCAGCGGCCGGACTAGCGGGGCTACCAGCTCCTACAATGAGCAGTTCTTC.